The 14 T cell receptor beta chains listed next were all sequenced from one sample in a study of blood T cell repertoires in COVID-19. Clones were read by immunoSEQ multiplex PCR, and TCRdb kept only the in-frame ones, dropping some. Of 260,000 or so clones in the sample, roughly 80% were seen once. The sequenced sample consisted of peripheral blood. These receptors were obtained from a woman aged 70 to 79 with acute or convalescent COVID-19.

The gene calls are TRBV18 and TRBJ1-3, with D uncertain. The length of the CDR3 is 16 residues. V lost 4 bases, J lost 0 bases, and 13 bases lay in between. Germline lookup yields CDR1 KGHSH and CDR2 LQKENI. The DNA for the CDR3 is TGTGCCAGCTCACAATCGACGGAGTACTCTGGAAACACCATATATTTT. This translates into CASSQSTEYSGNTIYF.

This clone was seen only once. The chain combines TRBV24-1 with TRBJ1-5; 7 bases are a match to TRBD1. Germline V lookup: CDR1 KGHDR, CDR2 SFDVKD. With V trimmed by 4 bases and J by 5 bases, 7 bases remained unmatched. This CDR3 spans 15 amino acids. The CDR3 protein is CATSDRTGSHQPQHF. The CDR3 bases are TGTGCCACCAGTGACCGGACAGGTAGTCATCAGCCCCAGCATTTT.

V usage is TRBV4-3 and J usage is TRBJ2-1; D perhaps matches TRBD2 (5 bases). From germline, CDR1 is LGHNA and CDR2 YSLEER. Trimming removed 1 base at V and 4 bases at J, with 8 bases between. This CDR3 spans 14 amino acids. The CDR3 is CASSQGEGYNEQFF. The DNA for the CDR3 is TGCGCCAGCAGCCAAGGCGAGGGTTACAATGAGCAGTTCTTC.

The J gene is TRBJ2-7, the V gene TRBV11-1; 7 positions match TRBD1. This CDR3 is 15 amino acids long. Trimming at V came to 5 bases and at J to 0 bases, leaving 7 bases not matched to a gene. CDR1 and CDR2 from the germline V gene are SGHAT and FQDESV (reference sequence). The DNA of the CDR3 is TGTGCCAGCAGCACACGCCGGGACAGCTCCTACGAGCAGTACTTC. Protein sequence: CASSTRRDSSYEQYF.

This chain links TRBV12-5 with TRBJ1-1; tentatively, D is TRBD1 (6 bases). Trimming shortened V by 1 base and J by 1 base, and 16 bases separated the two germline ends. The CDR3 is 17 amino acids. CDR1 is LGHNT and CDR2 is FRNRAP in the germline V gene. CDR3 in amino acids: CASGLAQAGAWNTEAFF. CDR3 in DNA: TGTGCTAGTGGTTTGGCCCAAGCGGGGGCGTGGAACACTGAAGCTTTCTTT.

Comments on this clone: The same CDR3 is also encoded by other DNA sequences in this sample. This chain connects TRBV19 to TRBJ1-1, with a weak D call TRBD1 (5 bases). Looked up from germline, CDR1 is LNHDA and CDR2 is SQIVND (reference sequence). The V gene lost 2 bases and the J gene lost 1 base, with 8 bases spanning the gap. The CDR3 extends over 14 amino acids. In nucleotides, the CDR3 is TGTGCCAGTAGTATACAGGGTGGGAACACTGAAGCTTTCTTT. Translation: CASSIQGGNTEAFF.

The CDR3 here is CASSSRGYGNSPLHF. The CDR3 coding sequence is TGTGCCAGCAGTTCCCGGGGATACGGTAATTCACCCCTCCACTTT. The gene calls are TRBV28 and TRBJ1-6; no firm D call. This CDR3 is 15 amino acids long. Germline assignment: CDR1 MDHEN and CDR2 SYDVKM. V lost 4 bases and J 6 bases, leaving 13 bases between the germline ends.

Worth noting for this clone: Different DNA sequences within this sample yield the same CDR3. The rearrangement uses TRBV29-1 and TRBJ1-1, with D perhaps TRBD1 (5 bases). V lost 4 bases and J 4 bases, leaving 7 bases between the germline ends. The length of the CDR3 is 11 residues. Germline assignment: CDR1 SQVTM and CDR2 ANQGSEA. CDR3 sequence reads: CSVGGSTEAFF. In DNA form, the CDR3 reads TGCAGCGTTGGGGGCAGCACTGAAGCTTTCTTT.

This sequence joins TRBV5-1 and TRBJ2-5; 8 positions agree with TRBD1. J was trimmed by 2 bases and V by 4 bases; bases with no gene match: 10. This CDR3 region has 16 residues. CDR1 SGHRS and CDR2 YFSETQ come from the germline V gene. As DNA, the CDR3 is TGCGCCAGCAGCCCGTGGACAGGGATTGGGCAAGAGACCCAGTACTTC. Protein: CASSPWTGIGQETQYF.

The V call is TRBV11-2, the J call TRBJ2-4, with no clear D. CDR3 length equals 11 residues. The ends were cut back, 5 bases at V and 8 bases at J, with 7 bases in the middle. CDR1 SGHAT and CDR2 FQNNGV come from the germline V gene. The DNA of the CDR3 is TGTGCCAGCAGCCTGGCGGACATTCAGTACTTC. Translating gives CASSLADIQYF.

This clone has just a few counts. This chain joins TRBV2 and TRBJ1-2; D is unresolved. Per germline, CDR1 SNHLY and CDR2 FYNNEI. Trimming left V 6 bases short and J 8 bases short, with 19 bases between. This CDR3 has 14 residues. The CDR3 sequence is CASRPRAFGGGYTF. The CDR3 bases are TGTGCCAGCAGACCTCGGGCGTTTGGAGGAGGCTACACCTTC.

CDR3 protein: CASSSGGFNEKLFF. CDR3 coding DNA: TGCGCCAGTTCTTCTGGGGGGTTCAATGAAAAACTGTTTTTT. This chain links TRBV4-3 with TRBJ1-4; possibly TRBD1 for D (5 bases). Trimming removed 9 bases from V and 5 bases from J, with 16 bases in between. CDR1 is LGHNA and CDR2 is YSLEER in the germline V gene. The CDR3 runs 14 residues.

The chain has TRBV4-2 and TRBJ2-7, with D tentatively TRBD2 (5 bases). Germline V CDR1 and CDR2: LGHNA, YNFKEQ. V lost 0 bases and J 3 bases, leaving 12 bases between the germline ends. The CDR3 spans 15 residues. CDR3 protein: CASSQDIGELYEQYF. The CDR3 DNA sequence: TGTGCCAGCAGCCAAGATATTGGGGAGCTCTACGAGCAGTACTTC.

This chain joins TRBV4-3 and TRBJ1-4; D may be TRBD1 (5 bases). Germline V gene data show CDR1 as LGHNA and CDR2 as YSLEER. The CDR3 is made up of 17 amino acids. The ends were cut back, 2 bases at V and 5 bases at J, with 18 bases in the middle. CDR3 in DNA: TGCGCCAGCAGCCAACAACCTCGACAGACCAGAAATGAAAAACTGTTTTTT. Translation: CASSQQPRQTRNEKLFF.